These 23 T cell receptor beta chains were sequenced from one sample in a study of cytomegalovirus exposure and HLA in healthy donors. Use of 60 Vbeta and 13 Jbeta primers characterized the PCR. Clones were sequenced by immunoSEQ multiplex PCR, and TCRdb holds only the in-frame ones, with some missing. The sample includes roughly 80,000 clones, around 65% of them seen just once. What was sequenced was PBMCs. The receptors come from a man in his 60s in good health and CMV-seropositive.

In this sample, this clone turned up a few times. The chain joins TRBV11-2 to TRBJ1-5; 7 nucleotides agree with TRBD1. Germline loops: CDR1 SGHAT, CDR2 FQNNGV. This CDR3 region has 13 residues. The V and J ends lost 3 bases and 10 bases, in that order; junction bases with no gene match: 6. In DNA form, the CDR3 reads TGTGCCAGCAGCTTGGAGACAGGGTACCCCCAGCATTTT. This codes for CASSLETGYPQHF. The full variable domain, its missing parts supplied by reference TRBV11-2 and TRBJ1-5, is EAGVAQSPRYKIIEKRQSVAFWCNPISGHATLYWYQQILGQGPKLLIQFQNNGVVDDSQLPKDRFSAERLKGVDSTLKIQPAKLEDSAVYLCASSLETGYPQHFGDGTRLSIL.

The genes are TRBV28 and TRBJ2-1; D might be TRBD2 (5 bases). Germline loops: CDR1 MDHEN, CDR2 SYDVKM. CDR3 length equals 12 residues. CDR3 in amino acids: CASRDSASGQFF. CDR3 in DNA: TGTGCTTCCCGGGATTCGGCGTCTGGGCAGTTCTTC.

The chain links TRBV7-9 to TRBJ2-2; 8 bases map to TRBD1. The CDR3 runs 13 residues. Germline CDR1 SEHNR, CDR2 FQNEAQ (reference sequence). The J segment lost 9 bases and the V segment lost 5 bases, leaving 5 bases of the junction unmatched. CDR3 nucleotides: TGTGCCAGCAGCATTGGACAGGGCAGGGAGCTGTTTTTT. Its protein product is CASSIGQGRELFF. The variable domain in full, completed from reference TRBV7-9 and TRBJ2-2, reads DTGVSQNPRHKITKRGQNVTFRCDPISEHNRLYWYRQTLGQGPEFLTYFQNEAQLEKSRLLSDRFSAERPKGSFSTLEIQRTEQGDSAMYLCASSIGQGRELFFGEGSRLTVL.

J is TRBJ1-1 and V is TRBV5-1, with D maybe TRBD1 (5 bases). The germline V and J ends were trimmed by 2 bases and 4 bases, with 15 bases remaining between them. Germline CDR1 reads SGHRS; CDR2 reads YFSETQ. This CDR3 is 15 amino acids long. The DNA of the CDR3 is TGCGCCAGCAGCTTCGATGTGGGGCTGGGCACTGAAGCTTTCTTT. This sequence encodes CASSFDVGLGTEAFF. The full variable domain, rest sourced from reference TRBV5-1 and TRBJ1-1, is KAGVTQTPRYLIKTRGQQVTLSCSPISGHRSVSWYQQTPGQGLQFLFEYFSETQRNKGNFPGRFSGRQFSNSRSEMNVSTLELGDSALYLCASSFDVGLGTEAFFGQGTRLTVV.

Regarding this clone: The sample carries other DNA sequences with the same CDR3. This sequence joins TRBV11-2 and TRBJ1-6; D is unclear. Between the trimmed V and J ends, which lost 6 bases and 9 bases, there was a span of 15 bases. The CDR3 consists of 14 residues. Germline CDR1 and CDR2: SGHAT and FQNNGV. The CDR3 protein is CASSSQEGGSPLHF. The DNA for the CDR3 is TGTGCCAGCAGTTCCCAGGAGGGTGGTTCACCCCTCCACTTT.

The rearrangement joins TRBV19 to TRBJ1-2; D gene uncertain. The length of the CDR3 is 15 residues. V was pared by 3 bases and J by 0 bases, with 11 bases between. Germline V gene data show CDR1 as LNHDA and CDR2 as SQIVND (reference sequence). This CDR3 reads CASSMSRTPNYGYTF. CDR3 nucleotides: TGTGCCAGTAGTATGTCTAGAACCCCTAACTATGGCTACACCTTC.

This rearrangement joins TRBV28 to TRBJ1-1; no clear D. The CDR3 is made up of 13 amino acids. V was clipped by 7 bases and J by 1 base, with 10 bases between them. The V gene's germline CDR1 is MDHEN and CDR2 SYDVKM. The CDR3 sequence is CASTLGRNTEAFF. CDR3 DNA sequence: TGTGCCAGCACCCTGGGGAGGAACACTGAAGCTTTCTTT.

This chain joins TRBV6-5 and TRBJ2-3; perhaps TRBD2 as D (5 bases). Trimming shortened V by 4 bases and J by 6 bases, and 8 bases separated the two germline ends. Germline V gene data show CDR1 as MNHEY and CDR2 as SVGAGI. The CDR3 contains 12 residues. CDR3 DNA: TGTGCCAGCAGTTTTTCGGGGGATACGCAGTATTTT. Residues: CASSFSGDTQYF.

This sequence joins TRBV9 and TRBJ2-7, with D possibly being TRBD2 (5 bases). Germline V gives CDR1 SGDLS, CDR2 YYNGEE. There are 14 residues in the CDR3. Trimming took 0 bases from V and 3 from J, leaving 10 bases between them. CDR3 amino acids: CASSVGSEGYEQYF. In DNA, the CDR3 is TGTGCCAGCAGCGTAGGAAGTGAGGGCTACGAGCAGTACTTC.

The chain is built from TRBV6-5 and TRBJ1-6; the match to TRBD1 covers 8 bases. The CDR3 consists of 15 residues. The junction had 8 bases not matched to a gene; V was cut back by 5 bases and J by 8 bases. The germline CDR1 and CDR2 sequences are MNHEY and SVGAGI. This CDR3 is CASSRQGRTHSPLHF. In DNA form, the CDR3 reads TGTGCCAGCAGTAGACAGGGGCGGACTCATTCACCCCTCCACTTT.

V usage is TRBV6-9 and J usage is TRBJ1-2, with D tentatively TRBD1 (5 bases). Trimming shortened V by 6 bases and J by 0 bases, and 17 bases separated the two germline ends. The V gene's germline CDR1 is MNHGY and CDR2 SVAAGI. The length of the CDR3 is 16 residues. In DNA, the CDR3 is TGTGCCAGCAGCTGGGGGGACCGTTTCTCTAACTATGGCTACACCTTC. The encoded protein is CASSWGDRFSNYGYTF.

A few counts support this clone. This chain links TRBV10-3 with TRBJ1-2; no definite D call. The V end lost 10 bases, the J end lost 8 bases, and 11 bases lay between the germline ends. The V gene's germline CDR1 is ENHRY and CDR2 SYGVKD. The CDR3 loop spans 10 amino acids. In DNA, the CDR3 is TGTGCCACCAACAGTGGCGGCTACACCTTC. Translating it yields CATNSGGYTF.

The rearrangement uses TRBV29-1 and TRBJ2-7; 9 bases match TRBD1. Germline-derived CDR1 and CDR2 are SQVTM and ANQGSEA. The CDR3 contains 14 residues. V lost 6 bases, J lost 1 base, and 7 bases stayed unmatched. Written as DNA, the CDR3 is TGCAGCGTCGCCCGGGACAGGGCATCCTACGAGCAGTACTTC. Translation gives CSVARDRASYEQYF.

In DNA form, the CDR3 reads TGTGCCACCAGCAGGTCTCCCGGGACAGGGGTTCAAACCGGGGAGCTGTTTTTT. It specifies CATSRSPGTGVQTGELFF. The chain combines TRBV15 with TRBJ2-2, with 10 bases fitting TRBD1. Germline-derived CDR1 and CDR2 are LNHNV and YYDKDF (reference sequence). Trimming cost V 3 bases and J 5 bases; bases outside gene matches: 12. CDR3 length: 18 amino acids.

The V gene is TRBV5-4, the J gene TRBJ1-2; D unclear. Germline loops: CDR1 SGHNT, CDR2 YYREEE (reference sequence). This CDR3 is built from 11 residues. Trimming cost V 0 bases and J 11 bases, with 8 bases left between them. The CDR3: CASSLGGEYTF. The CDR3 nucleotides are TGTGCCAGCAGCTTGGGGGGAGAATACACCTTC.

The V gene is TRBV6-1, the J gene TRBJ1-5; possibly TRBD1 for D (5 bases). V gave up 2 bases and J gave up 6 bases, with 17 bases separating them. The CDR3 contains 16 residues. The germline V gene encodes CDR1 MNHNS and CDR2 SASEGT. CDR3 amino acids: CASSEPRGARSQPQHF. The CDR3 DNA reads TGTGCCAGCAGTGAACCCCGTGGGGCTCGTAGTCAGCCCCAGCATTTT.

This chain joins TRBV27 and TRBJ2-1; 11 positions agree with TRBD2. The CDR3 has 16 residues. Germline CDR1 is MNHEY and CDR2 is SMNVEV (reference sequence). V trimming: 1 base; J trimming: 7 bases; junction bases outside the gene matches: 6. CDR3 residues: CASSLFSGRALNEQFF. Written as DNA, the CDR3 is TGTGCCAGCAGTTTATTTAGCGGGAGGGCCTTGAATGAGCAGTTCTTC.

The chain links TRBV7-6 to TRBJ2-3; 7 nucleotides line up with TRBD1. The CDR3 spans 15 residues. Germline CDR1 and CDR2: SGHVS and FNYEAQ. With V trimmed by 7 bases and J by 0 bases, 7 bases remained unmatched. CDR3 sequence: CASTRTGQSTDTQYF. Written as DNA, the CDR3 is TGTGCCAGCACCAGGACAGGACAAAGCACAGATACGCAGTATTTT. Using reference TRBV7-6 and TRBJ2-3 for the parts outside the CDR3, the full variable domain is GAGVSQSPRYKVTKRGQDVALRCDPISGHVSLYWYRQALGQGPEFLTYFNYEAQQDKSGLPNDRFSAERPEGSISTLTIQRTEQRDSAMYRCASTRTGQSTDTQYFGPGTRLTVL.

This clone was detected only a few times. This chain joins TRBV6-6 and TRBJ2-3, with 7 bases aligning to TRBD2. This CDR3 has 14 amino acids. The germline V gene has CDR1 MNHNY and CDR2 SVGAGI (reference sequence). V gave up 6 bases and J gave up 1 base; unmatched junction bases: 4. CDR3 in amino acids: CASSPTSGTDTQYF. The CDR3 region has the DNA TGTGCCAGCAGCCCAACTAGCGGCACAGATACGCAGTATTTT.

This sequence joins TRBV6-5 and TRBJ2-7; 8 bases match TRBD1. V lost 2 bases, J lost 6 bases, and 3 bases stayed unmatched. The length of the CDR3 is 13 residues. Germline V gives CDR1 MNHEY, CDR2 SVGAGI. The CDR3 DNA reads as TGTGCCAGCAGTTACGGACAGGGAGGCGAGCAGTACTTC. The encoded protein is CASSYGQGGEQYF.

The chain links TRBV18 to TRBJ1-1, with D possibly TRBD1 on 6 matching bases. Germline values: CDR1 KGHSH, CDR2 LQKENI. V was trimmed by 4 bases and J by 6 bases, leaving 12 bases between them. The CDR3 extends over 13 amino acids. Here the CDR3 DNA reads TGTGCCAGCTCACTGAACAGGGACCCTGAAGCTTTCTTT. Translated: CASSLNRDPEAFF.

This clone has a handful of counts. The V gene is TRBV5-4, the J gene TRBJ2-2; 9 positions agree with TRBD1. There are 15 residues in the CDR3. CDR1 and CDR2 (germline): SGHNT, YYREEE (reference sequence). Trimming removed 1 base from V and 5 bases from J; junction bases left unmatched: 3. In DNA, the CDR3 is TGTGCCAGCAGCTTGAGGACAGGGGTGACCGGGGAGCTGTTTTTT. Protein product: CASSLRTGVTGELFF.

The chain has TRBV19 and TRBJ2-1, with a tentative D call TRBD1 (6 bases). CDR3 length: 12 residues. V shed 3 bases and J shed 7 bases, with 7 bases lying between them. Germline V gene data show CDR1 as LNHDA and CDR2 as SQIVND (reference sequence). The CDR3 loop is CASSIRGNEQFF. The CDR3 DNA reads TGTGCCAGTAGTATTAGGGGGAATGAGCAGTTCTTC.